The clone carrying this TCR beta chain was seen many times. What it binds is not known. The data belong to a study of T cells in Graves' hyperthyroidism and ophthalmopathy. Overall study results and limits: Researchers found most expanded thyroid clonotypes above 0.001 in blood as well.

The study excluded patients with uncontrolled infection, other autoimmune disease, pregnancy or lactation. Fresh peripheral blood, 10 ml, was the source of the PBMCs. Template material for amplifying TCR beta CDR3 regions consisted of RNA transcripts. The HTBI primer set drove a first-round RT-PCR of the TCR CDR3. Each CDR3 protein is one row after TCRdb ran MiXCR on the multiplex PCR reads. The sample lists roughly 300,000 distinct CDR3 sequences; approximately 26% were seen once. The receptor's source is a middle-aged man with Graves' hyperthyroidism that later progressed to Graves' ophthalmopathy. What was sequenced was blood.

As DNA, the CDR3 is TGCAGTGCTACCCGGGACAGCGGTCGCTACACCTTC. This translates into CSATRDSGRYTF. This chain joins TRBV20-1 and TRBJ1-2, with 7 bases identical to TRBD1. The V segment lost 4 bases and the J segment 9 bases; nucleotides outside the gene matches: 8. Germline values: CDR1 DFQATT, CDR2 SNEGSKA (reference sequence). This CDR3 has 12 residues.